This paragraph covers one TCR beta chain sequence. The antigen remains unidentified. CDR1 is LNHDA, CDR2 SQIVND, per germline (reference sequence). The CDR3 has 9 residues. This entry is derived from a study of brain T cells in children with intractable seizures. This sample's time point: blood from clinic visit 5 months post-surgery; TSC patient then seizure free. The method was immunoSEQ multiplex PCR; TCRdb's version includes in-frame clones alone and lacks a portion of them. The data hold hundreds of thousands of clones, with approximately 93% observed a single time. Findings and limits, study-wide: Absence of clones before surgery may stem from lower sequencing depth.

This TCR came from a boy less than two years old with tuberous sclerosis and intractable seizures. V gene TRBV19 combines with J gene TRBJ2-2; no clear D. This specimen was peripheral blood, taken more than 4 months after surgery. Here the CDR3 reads CALTGELFF. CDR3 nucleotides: TGTGCTCTAACCGGGGAGCTGTTTTTT.